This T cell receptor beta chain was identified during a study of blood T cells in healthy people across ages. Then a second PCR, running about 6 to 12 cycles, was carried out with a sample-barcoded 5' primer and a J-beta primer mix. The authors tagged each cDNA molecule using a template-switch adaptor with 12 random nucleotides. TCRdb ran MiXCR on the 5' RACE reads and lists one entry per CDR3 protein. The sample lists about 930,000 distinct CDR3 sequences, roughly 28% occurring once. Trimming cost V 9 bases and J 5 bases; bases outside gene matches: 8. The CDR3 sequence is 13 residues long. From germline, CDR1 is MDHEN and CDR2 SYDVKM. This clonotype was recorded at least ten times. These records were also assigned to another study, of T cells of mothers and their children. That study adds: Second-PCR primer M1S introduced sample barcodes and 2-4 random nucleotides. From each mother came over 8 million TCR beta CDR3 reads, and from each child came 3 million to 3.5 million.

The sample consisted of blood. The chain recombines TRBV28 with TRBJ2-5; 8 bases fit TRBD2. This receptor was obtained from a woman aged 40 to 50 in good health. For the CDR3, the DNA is TGTGCCAGTACTGCCGCGGGGGGCGAGACCCAGTACTTC. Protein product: CASTAAGGETQYF. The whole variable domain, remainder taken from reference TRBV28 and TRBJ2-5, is DVKVTQSSRYLVKRTGEKVFLECVQDMDHENMFWYRQDPGLGLRLIYFSYDVKMKEKGDIPEGYSVSREKKERFSLILESASTNQTSMYLCASTAAGGETQYFGPGTRLLVL.